This T cell receptor (beta chain) was recovered during a study of monozygotic twins with inflammatory bowel disease. Study results and caveats: Repertoire similarity did not separate concordant from discordant twins, possibly from limited power. Added variability in patient repertoires may stem from differing immunosuppressive treatments.

Comment on this clonotype: Its specificity is unknown.

CDR3 length: 14 amino acids. Germline lookup yields CDR1 GTSNPN and CDR2 SVGIG (reference sequence). Template switching was used to attach UMIs, which incorporated a 6-nucleotide sample barcode. cDNA encoding TCRalpha and TCRbeta underwent two nested PCRs of roughly 17 and 9 cycles, each of which was followed by bead purification. TCRdb derives one entry per CDR3 protein from the 5' RACE reads, leaving out DNA. The sample data list hundreds of thousands of distinct CDR3 sequences. The sequence derives from a human donor with ulcerative colitis or Crohn's disease, or a healthy co-twin of an affected twin (not recorded which). The genes are TRBV30 and TRBJ2-1; as DNA is missing, the TRBD2 call by TCRdb cannot be tested. The sample comprised blood. The CDR3 is CAWSVVGSGSRQFF. Using reference TRBV30 and TRBJ2-1 for the parts outside the CDR3, the full variable domain is SQTIHQWPATLVQPVGSPLSLECTVEGTSNPNLYWYRQAAGRGLQLLFYSVGIGQISSEVPQNLSASRPQDRQFILSSKKLLLSDSGFYLCAWSVVGSGSRQFFGPGTRLTVL.